This TCR beta chain was sequenced during a study of cytomegalovirus exposure and HLA in healthy donors. Study results and caveats: Most TCR sequences proved rare, with some public TCRs found in many donors. For most subjects, TCR beta sequences were reported to predict HLA-A and HLA-B alleles with accuracy.

The V and J ends lost 0 bases and 7 bases, in that order; junction bases with no gene match: 4. The CDR3 consists of 14 residues. Germline-derived CDR1 and CDR2 are LNHNV and YYDKDF (reference sequence). The study ran its PCR with 60 Vbeta and 13 Jbeta primers. Sequencing used immunoSEQ multiplex PCR; TCRdb keeps in-frame clones, though not all of them. The table records around 130,000 clones, about 80% of them present only once. Concerning this clone: The antigen remains undetermined.

This chain links TRBV15 with TRBJ1-2; 8 positions agree with TRBD1. Sequenced material: PBMCs. This clonotype originated in a young man in good health and CMV-seronegative. The CDR3 region is CATSRDGRGRGYTF. CDR3 DNA sequence: TGTGCCACCAGCAGAGATGGCAGGGGGCGTGGCTACACCTTC. The whole variable domain, filled in from reference TRBV15 and TRBJ1-2, reads DAMVIQNPRYQVTQFGKPVTLSCSQTLNHNVMYWYQQKSSQAPKLLFHYYDKDFNNEADTPDNFQSRRPNTSFCFLDIRSPGLGDTAMYLCATSRDGRGRGYTFGSGTRLTVV.